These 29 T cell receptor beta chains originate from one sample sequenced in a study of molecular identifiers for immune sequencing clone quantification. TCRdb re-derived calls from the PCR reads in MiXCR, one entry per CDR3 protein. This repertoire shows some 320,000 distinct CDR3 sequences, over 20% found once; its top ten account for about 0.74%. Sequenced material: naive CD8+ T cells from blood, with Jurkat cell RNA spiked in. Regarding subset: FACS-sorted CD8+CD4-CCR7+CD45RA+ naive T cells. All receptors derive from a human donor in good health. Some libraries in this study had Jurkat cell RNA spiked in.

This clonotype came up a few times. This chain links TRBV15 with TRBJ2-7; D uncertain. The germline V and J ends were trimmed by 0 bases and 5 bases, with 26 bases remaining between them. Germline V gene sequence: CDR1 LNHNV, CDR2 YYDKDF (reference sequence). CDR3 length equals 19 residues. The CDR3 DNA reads TGTGCCACCAGCAGAGATCTAAACCCGGTGCCCGGTACGAGGAACGAGCAGTACTTC. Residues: CATSRDLNPVPGTRNEQYF. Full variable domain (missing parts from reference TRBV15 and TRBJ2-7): DAMVIQNPRYQVTQFGKPVTLSCSQTLNHNVMYWYQQKSSQAPKLLFHYYDKDFNNEADTPDNFQSRRPNTSFCFLDIRSPGLGDTAMYLCATSRDLNPVPGTRNEQYFGPGTRLTVT.

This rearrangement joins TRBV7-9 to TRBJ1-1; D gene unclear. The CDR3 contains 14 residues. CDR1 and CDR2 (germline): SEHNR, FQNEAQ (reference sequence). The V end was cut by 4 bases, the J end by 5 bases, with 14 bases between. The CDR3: CASSSPNGVTEAFF. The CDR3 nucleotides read TGTGCCAGCAGCTCACCGAACGGGGTGACTGAAGCTTTCTTT.

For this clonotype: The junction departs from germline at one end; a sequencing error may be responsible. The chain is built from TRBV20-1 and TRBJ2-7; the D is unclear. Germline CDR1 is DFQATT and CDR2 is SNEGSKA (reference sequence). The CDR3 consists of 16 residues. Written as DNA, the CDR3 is TGCAGTGCGGACCAGCGAATCAGTTCGGCGTCCTACGGGCAGTACTTC. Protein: CSADQRISSASYGQYF.

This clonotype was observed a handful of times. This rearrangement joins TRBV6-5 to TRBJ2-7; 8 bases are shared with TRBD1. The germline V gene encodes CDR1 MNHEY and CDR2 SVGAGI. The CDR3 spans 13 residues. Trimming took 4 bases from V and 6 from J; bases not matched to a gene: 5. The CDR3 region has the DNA TGTGCCAGCAGTTGGACAGGGTTTCGCGAGCAGTACTTC. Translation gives CASSWTGFREQYF.

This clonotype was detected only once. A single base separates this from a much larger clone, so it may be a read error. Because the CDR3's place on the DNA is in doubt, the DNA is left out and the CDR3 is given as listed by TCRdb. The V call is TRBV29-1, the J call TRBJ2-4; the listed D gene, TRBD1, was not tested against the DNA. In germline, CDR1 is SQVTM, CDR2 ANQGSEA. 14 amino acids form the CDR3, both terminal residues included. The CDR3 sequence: CSVEDWGKGNIQHF.

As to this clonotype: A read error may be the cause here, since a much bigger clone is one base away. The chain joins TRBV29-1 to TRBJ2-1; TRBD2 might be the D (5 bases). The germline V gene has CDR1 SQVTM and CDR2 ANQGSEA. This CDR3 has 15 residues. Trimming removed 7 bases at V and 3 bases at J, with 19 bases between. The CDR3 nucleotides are TGCAGCGCCCCCCTGGTCCCCGGGGTCTACAATGAGCAGTTCTTC. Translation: CSAPLVPGVYNEQFF.

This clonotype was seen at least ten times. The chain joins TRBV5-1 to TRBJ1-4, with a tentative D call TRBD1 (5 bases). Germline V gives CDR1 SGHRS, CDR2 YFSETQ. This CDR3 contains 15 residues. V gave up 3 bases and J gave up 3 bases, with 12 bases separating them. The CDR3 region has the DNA TGCGCCAGCAGCTCCGGTGGGGGTTCTAATGAAAAACTGTTTTTT. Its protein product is CASSSGGGSNEKLFF.

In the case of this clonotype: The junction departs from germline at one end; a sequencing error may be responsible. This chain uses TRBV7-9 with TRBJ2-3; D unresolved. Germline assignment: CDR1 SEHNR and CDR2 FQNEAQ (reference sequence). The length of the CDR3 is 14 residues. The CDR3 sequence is CAGSLVSAPDTQYF. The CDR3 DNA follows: TGTGCCGGCAGCTTAGTGAGCGCCCCAGATACGCAGTATTTT.

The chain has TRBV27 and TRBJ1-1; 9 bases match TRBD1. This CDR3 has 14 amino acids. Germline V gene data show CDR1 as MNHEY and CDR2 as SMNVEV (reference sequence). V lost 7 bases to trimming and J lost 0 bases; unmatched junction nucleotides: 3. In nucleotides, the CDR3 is TGTGCCAGCAAGGACAGGGGATTGAACACTGAAGCTTTCTTT. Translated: CASKDRGLNTEAFF.

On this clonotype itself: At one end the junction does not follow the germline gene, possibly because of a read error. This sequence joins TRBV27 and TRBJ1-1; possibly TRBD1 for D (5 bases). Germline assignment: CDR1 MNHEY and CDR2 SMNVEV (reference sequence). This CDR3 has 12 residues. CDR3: CASSSGGTETFF. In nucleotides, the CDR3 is TGTGCCAGCAGTTCAGGAGGGACTGAAACTTTCTTT.

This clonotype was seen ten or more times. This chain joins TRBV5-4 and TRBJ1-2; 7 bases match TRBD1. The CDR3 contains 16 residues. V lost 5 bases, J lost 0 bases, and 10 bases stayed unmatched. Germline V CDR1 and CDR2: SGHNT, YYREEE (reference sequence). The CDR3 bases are TGTGCCAGCAGTGATGTGACAGGGCGAGCTAACTATGGCTACACCTTC. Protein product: CASSDVTGRANYGYTF.

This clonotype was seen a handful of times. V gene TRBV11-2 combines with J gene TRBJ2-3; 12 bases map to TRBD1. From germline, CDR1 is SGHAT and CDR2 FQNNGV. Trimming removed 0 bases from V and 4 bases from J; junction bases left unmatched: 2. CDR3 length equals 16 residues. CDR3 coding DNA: TGTGCCAGCAGCTTAGAAGGGACAGGGGGCGCAGATACGCAGTATTTT. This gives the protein CASSLEGTGGADTQYF.

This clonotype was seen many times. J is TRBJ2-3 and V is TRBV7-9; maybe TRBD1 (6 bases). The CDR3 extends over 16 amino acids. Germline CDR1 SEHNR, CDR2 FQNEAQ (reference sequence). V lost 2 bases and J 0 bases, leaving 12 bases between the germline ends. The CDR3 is CASSLLGQSSTDTQYF. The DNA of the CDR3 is TGTGCCAGCAGCTTACTTGGACAGAGTAGCACAGATACGCAGTATTTT.

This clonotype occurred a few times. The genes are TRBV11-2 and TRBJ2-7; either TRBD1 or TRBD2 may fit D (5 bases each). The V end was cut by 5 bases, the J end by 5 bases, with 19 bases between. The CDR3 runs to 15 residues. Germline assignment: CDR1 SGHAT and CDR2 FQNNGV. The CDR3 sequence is CASSPPNARDDEQYF. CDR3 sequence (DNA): TGTGCCAGCAGCCCGCCTAACGCCAGGGACGACGAGCAGTACTTC.

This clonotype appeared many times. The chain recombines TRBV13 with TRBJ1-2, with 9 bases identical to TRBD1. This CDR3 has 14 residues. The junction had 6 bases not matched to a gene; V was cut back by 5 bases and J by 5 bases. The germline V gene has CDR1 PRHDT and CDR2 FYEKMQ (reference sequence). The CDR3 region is CASSVGTGIYGYTF. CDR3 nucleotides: TGTGCCAGCAGCGTCGGGACAGGGATATATGGCTACACCTTC.

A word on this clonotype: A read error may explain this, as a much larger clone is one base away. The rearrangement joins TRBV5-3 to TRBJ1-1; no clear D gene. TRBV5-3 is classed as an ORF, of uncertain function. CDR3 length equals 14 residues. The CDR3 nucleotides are TGTGCCAGCAGCTTGCAGACAACATCCACTGAAGCTTTCTTT. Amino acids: CASSLQTTSTEAFF.

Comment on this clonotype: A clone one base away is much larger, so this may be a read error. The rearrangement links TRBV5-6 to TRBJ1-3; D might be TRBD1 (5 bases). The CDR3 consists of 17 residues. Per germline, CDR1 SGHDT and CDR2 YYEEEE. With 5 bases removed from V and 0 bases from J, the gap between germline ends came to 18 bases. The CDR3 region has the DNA TGTGCCAGCAGTTTAAACCGGGACGGAACCTCTGGAAACACCATATATTTT. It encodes CASSLNRDGTSGNTIYF.

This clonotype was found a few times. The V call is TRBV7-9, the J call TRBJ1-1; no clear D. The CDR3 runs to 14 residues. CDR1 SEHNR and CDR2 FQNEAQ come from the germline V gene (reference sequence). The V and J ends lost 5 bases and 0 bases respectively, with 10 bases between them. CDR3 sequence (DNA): TGTGCCAGCAGCCCCTCAAATATGAACACTGAAGCTTTCTTT. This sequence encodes CASSPSNMNTEAFF.

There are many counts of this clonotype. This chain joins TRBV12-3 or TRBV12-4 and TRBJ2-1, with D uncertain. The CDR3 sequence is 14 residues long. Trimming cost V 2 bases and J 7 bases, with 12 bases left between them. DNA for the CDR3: TGTGCCAGCAGTTTATCGATCAACGGGAATGAGCAGTTCTTC. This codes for CASSLSINGNEQFF.

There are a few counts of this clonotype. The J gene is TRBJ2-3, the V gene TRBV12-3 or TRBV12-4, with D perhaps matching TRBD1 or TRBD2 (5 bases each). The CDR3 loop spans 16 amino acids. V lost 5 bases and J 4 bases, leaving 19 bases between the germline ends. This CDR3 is CASSGAKIGNPDTQYF. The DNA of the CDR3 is TGTGCCAGCAGTGGGGCCAAGATCGGGAACCCAGATACGCAGTATTTT.

For the CDR3, the DNA is TGTGCCAGCAGCCCAACAACAGGGGAGGTCGTCCCAACTAATGAAAAACTGTTTTTT. This encodes CASSPTTGEVVPTNEKLFF. The chain couples TRBV7-9 to TRBJ1-4, with 7 positions matching TRBD1. This CDR3 comprises 19 residues. Looked up from germline, CDR1 is SEHNR and CDR2 is FQNEAQ (reference sequence). Trimming took 5 bases from V and 0 from J; bases not matched to a gene: 15. The complete variable domain, with remaining parts taken from reference TRBV7-9 and TRBJ1-4, reads DTGVSQNPRHKITKRGQNVTFRCDPISEHNRLYWYRQTLGQGPEFLTYFQNEAQLEKSRLLSDRFSAERPKGSFSTLEIQRTEQGDSAMYLCASSPTTGEVVPTNEKLFFGSGTQLSVL.

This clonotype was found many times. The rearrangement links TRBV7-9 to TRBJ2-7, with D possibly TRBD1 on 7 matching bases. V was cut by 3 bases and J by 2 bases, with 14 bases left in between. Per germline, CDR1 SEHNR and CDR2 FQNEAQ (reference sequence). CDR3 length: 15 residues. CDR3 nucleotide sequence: TGTGCCAGCAGCTTCCCTCGGGGGACAGCCTACGAGCAGTACTTC. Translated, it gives CASSFPRGTAYEQYF. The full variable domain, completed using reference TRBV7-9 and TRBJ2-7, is DTGVSQNPRHKITKRGQNVTFRCDPISEHNRLYWYRQTLGQGPEFLTYFQNEAQLEKSRLLSDRFSAERPKGSFSTLEIQRTEQGDSAMYLCASSFPRGTAYEQYFGPGTRLTVT.

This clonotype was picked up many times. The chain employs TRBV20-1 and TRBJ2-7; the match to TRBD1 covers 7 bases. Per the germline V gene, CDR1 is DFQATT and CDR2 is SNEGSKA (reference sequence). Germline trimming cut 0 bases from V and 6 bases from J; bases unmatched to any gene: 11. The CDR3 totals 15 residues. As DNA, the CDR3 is TGCAGTGCTAGAGATCTTTTAGGACAGGTCTCCGAGCAGTACTTC. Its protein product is CSARDLLGQVSEQYF.

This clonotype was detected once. The chain's CDR3 is CASSPGTGGDCEQYF. The CDR3 DNA is TGTGCCAGCAGCCCGGGGACAGGGGGCGATTGCGAGCAGTACTTC. The chain has TRBV4-2 and TRBJ2-7; 12 bases agree with TRBD1. The CDR3 is 15 residues long. V lost 4 bases and J lost 6; bases outside the gene matches: 7. Looked up from germline, CDR1 is LGHNA and CDR2 is YNFKEQ.

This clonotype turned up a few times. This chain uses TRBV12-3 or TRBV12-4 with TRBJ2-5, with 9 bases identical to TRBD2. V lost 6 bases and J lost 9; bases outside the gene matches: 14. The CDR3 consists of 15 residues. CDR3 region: CASSTSRLAEGSQYF. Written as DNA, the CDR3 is TGTGCCAGCAGCACCTCCAGACTAGCGGAAGGGTCCCAGTACTTC.

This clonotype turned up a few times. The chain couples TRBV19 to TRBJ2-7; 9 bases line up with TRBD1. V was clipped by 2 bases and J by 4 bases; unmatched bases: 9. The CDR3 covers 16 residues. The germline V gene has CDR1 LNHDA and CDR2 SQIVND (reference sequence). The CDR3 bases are TGTGCCAGTAGTATAACGGACAGGGGAAATGGGTACGAGCAGTACTTC. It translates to CASSITDRGNGYEQYF.

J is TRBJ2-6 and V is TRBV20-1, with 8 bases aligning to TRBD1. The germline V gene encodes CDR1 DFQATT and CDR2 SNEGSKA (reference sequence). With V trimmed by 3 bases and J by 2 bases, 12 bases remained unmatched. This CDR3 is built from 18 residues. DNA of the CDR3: TGCAGTGCTAGTGAGCGTCGGACAGGGTTCCCTGGGGCCAACGTCCTGACTTTC. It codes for CSASERRTGFPGANVLTF.

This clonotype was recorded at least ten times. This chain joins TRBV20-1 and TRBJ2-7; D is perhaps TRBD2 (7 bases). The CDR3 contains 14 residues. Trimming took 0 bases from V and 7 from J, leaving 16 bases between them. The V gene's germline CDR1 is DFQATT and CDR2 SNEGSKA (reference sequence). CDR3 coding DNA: TGCAGTGCTAGAGAGGGGGGGCCCCTTATGGAGCAGTACTTC. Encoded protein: CSAREGGPLMEQYF.

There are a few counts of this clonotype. The CDR3 sequence is CASSFGTGGRNEQFF. In nucleotides, the CDR3 is TGTGCCAGCAGTTTTGGGACAGGGGGCCGGAATGAGCAGTTCTTC. V usage is TRBV27 and J usage is TRBJ2-1; 12 nucleotides align to TRBD1. This CDR3 has 15 amino acids. The ends lost 3 bases at V and 7 bases at J; junction bases unmatched: 4. CDR1 is MNHEY, CDR2 SMNVEV, per germline (reference sequence).